A single sample gave rise to the 11 T cell receptor beta chains below, sequenced in a study of blood T cell repertoires in COVID-19. TCRdb's table, derived via immunoSEQ multiplex PCR, lists solely in-frame clones and lacks some. The sample lists about 110,000 clones; about 70% were seen once. Sequencing was performed on peripheral blood. Source of these receptors: an older woman with acute or convalescent COVID-19.

This chain links TRBV28 with TRBJ1-5; 7 nucleotides line up with TRBD1. Trimming at V came to 9 bases and at J to 7 bases, leaving 9 bases not matched to a gene. CDR1 and CDR2 from the germline V gene are MDHEN and SYDVKM. This CDR3 has 13 amino acids. CDR3 amino acids: CARVRDSGQPQHF. In DNA form, the CDR3 reads TGTGCCAGGGTCCGGGACAGCGGGCAGCCCCAGCATTTT. Full variable domain (outside the CDR3, taken from reference TRBV28 and TRBJ1-5): DVKVTQSSRYLVKRTGEKVFLECVQDMDHENMFWYRQDPGLGLRLIYFSYDVKMKEKGDIPEGYSVSREKKERFSLILESASTNQTSMYLCARVRDSGQPQHFGDGTRLSIL.

This clone was seen at least ten times. The rearrangement links TRBV5-1 to TRBJ1-2, with D possibly TRBD1 on 6 matching bases. The CDR3 length is 15 residues. Germline V gene data show CDR1 as SGHRS and CDR2 as YFSETQ. The germline V and J ends were trimmed by 3 bases and 6 bases, with 18 bases remaining between them. The CDR3, as DNA: TGCGCCAGCAGCTCTGGCCTCGGACAGATCGATGGCTACACCTTC. Its translation is CASSSGLGQIDGYTF.

This clone was counted between two and nine times. The chain has TRBV7-2 and TRBJ2-2; 9 bases map to TRBD2. V lost 5 bases and J lost 2; bases outside the gene matches: 9. CDR3 length: 17 residues. Germline V gives CDR1 SGHTA, CDR2 FQGNSA. As DNA, the CDR3 is TGTGCCAGCAGCCCGGCCCAGCGGGGGGCAAACACCGGGGAGCTGTTTTTT. Residues: CASSPAQRGANTGELFF.

The chain joins TRBV6-2 or TRBV6-3 to TRBJ1-1, with 9 bases fitting TRBD1. Germline assignment: CDR1 MNHEY and CDR2 SVGEGT. The CDR3 totals 12 residues. The J segment lost 14 bases and the V segment lost 2 bases, leaving 6 bases of the junction unmatched. The CDR3 here is CASSYPDGTGFF. The DNA for the CDR3 is TGTGCCAGCAGTTACCCCGACGGGACAGGGTTCTTT.

This clone was counted a few times. The genes are TRBV19 and TRBJ1-5; 8 bases align to TRBD1. Germline values: CDR1 LNHDA, CDR2 SQIVND (reference sequence). The ends lost 6 bases at V and 5 bases at J; junction bases unmatched: 9. The CDR3 loop spans 15 amino acids. CDR3 sequence (DNA): TGTGCCAGTAGCCTCGGACAGGGAGTACATCAGCCCCAGCATTTT. Translated, it gives CASSLGQGVHQPQHF.

In nucleotides, the CDR3 is TGTGCCAGCAGCCTCACCGGAGGTAGGAGCACAGATACGCAGTATTTT. Translating it yields CASSLTGGRSTDTQYF. The J gene is TRBJ2-3, the V gene TRBV7-9; D perhaps matches TRBD2 (5 bases). From germline, CDR1 is SEHNR and CDR2 FQNEAQ (reference sequence). The CDR3 covers 16 residues. Trimming left V 5 bases short and J 0 bases short, with 15 bases between.

The chain employs TRBV24-1 and TRBJ1-2, with D perhaps matching TRBD1 (6 bases). V lost 3 bases and J lost 0, with 10 bases in between. Germline V lookup: CDR1 KGHDR, CDR2 SFDVKD. The CDR3 extends over 15 amino acids. In DNA form, the CDR3 reads TGTGCCACCAGTGATCCACAGGGTCCTAACTATGGCTACACCTTC. It yields the protein CATSDPQGPNYGYTF.

CDR3 sequence (DNA): TGCGCCAGCACCAGCTCCTACGAGCAGTACTTC. It encodes CASTSSYEQYF. This sequence joins TRBV4-3 and TRBJ2-7; D gene ambiguous. The CDR3 totals 11 residues. The germline V gene encodes CDR1 LGHNA and CDR2 YSLEER. V was pared by 7 bases and J by 0 bases, with 4 bases between.

This chain joins TRBV4-3 and TRBJ1-2; 8 bases are a match to TRBD1. J lost 6 bases, V lost 2 bases, and 5 bases had no gene match. Germline V CDR1 and CDR2: LGHNA, YSLEER. CDR3 size: 14 residues. The CDR3 sequence: CASSQSPTGDGYTF. In DNA, the CDR3 is TGCGCCAGCAGCCAAAGCCCGACAGGGGATGGCTACACCTTC.

The V gene is TRBV7-9, the J gene TRBJ1-4, with D tentatively TRBD1 (5 bases). V lost 1 base to trimming and J lost 8 bases, with 11 bases between them. Germline V gives CDR1 SEHNR, CDR2 FQNEAQ (reference sequence). The CDR3 has 14 amino acids. CDR3 amino acids: CASSLGARAEKLFF. Written as DNA, the CDR3 is TGTGCCAGCAGCTTAGGGGCCAGGGCGGAAAAACTGTTTTTT.

The chain couples TRBV6-5 to TRBJ1-2, with D possibly TRBD1 on 6 matching bases. The germline gives CDR1 MNHEY, CDR2 SVGAGI. The CDR3 sequence is 15 residues long. Trimming pared 6 bases from V and 3 bases from J, leaving 17 bases between. The CDR3 sequence: CASRRTGFWDYGYTF. The CDR3, as DNA: TGTGCCAGCAGACGTACAGGGTTTTGGGACTATGGCTACACCTTC.